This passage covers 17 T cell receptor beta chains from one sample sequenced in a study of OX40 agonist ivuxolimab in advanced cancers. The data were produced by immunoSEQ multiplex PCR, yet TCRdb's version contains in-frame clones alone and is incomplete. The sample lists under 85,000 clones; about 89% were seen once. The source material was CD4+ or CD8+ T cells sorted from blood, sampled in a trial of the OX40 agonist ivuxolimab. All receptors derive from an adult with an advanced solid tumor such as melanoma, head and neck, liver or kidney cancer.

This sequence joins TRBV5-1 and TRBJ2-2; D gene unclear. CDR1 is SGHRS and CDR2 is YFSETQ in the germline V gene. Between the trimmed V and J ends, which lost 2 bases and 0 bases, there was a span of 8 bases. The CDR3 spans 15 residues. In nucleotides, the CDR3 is TGCGCCAGCAGCTTAGCAGGTCCGAACACCGGGGAGCTGTTTTTT. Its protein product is CASSLAGPNTGELFF.

CDR3 sequence (DNA): TGCGCCAGCAGCCTGGGGACTACTACTGGGGCAGATACGCAGTATTTT. This translates into CASSLGTTTGADTQYF. The rearrangement joins TRBV5-1 to TRBJ2-3, with 7 bases identical to TRBD2. J lost 4 bases, V lost 4 bases, and 12 bases had no gene match. CDR3 length: 16 residues. Germline V lookup: CDR1 SGHRS, CDR2 YFSETQ.

DNA for the CDR3: TGTGCCAGCAGCTTATTAGCGGGGGGCCATCCCGTGTACTTC. Translation: CASSLLAGGHPVYF. The V call is TRBV7-2, the J call TRBJ2-7; TRBD2 aligns across 10 bases. CDR3 size: 14 residues. Trimming took 2 bases from V and 12 from J; bases not matched to a gene: 10. Looked up from germline, CDR1 is SGHTA and CDR2 is FQGNSA. Full variable domain (outside the CDR3, taken from reference TRBV7-2 and TRBJ2-7): GAGVSQSPSNKVTEKGKDVELRCDPISGHTALYWYRQSLGQGLEFLIYFQGNSAPDKSGLPSDRFSAERTGGSVSTLTIQRTQQEDSAVYLCASSLLAGGHPVYFGPGTRLTVT.

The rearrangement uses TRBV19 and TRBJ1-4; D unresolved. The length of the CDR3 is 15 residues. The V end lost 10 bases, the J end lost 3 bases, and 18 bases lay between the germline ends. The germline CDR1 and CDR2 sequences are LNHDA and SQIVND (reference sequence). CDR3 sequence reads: CATQRRGRANEKLFF. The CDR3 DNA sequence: TGTGCCACTCAGCGCCGGGGTCGGGCTAATGAAAAACTGTTTTTT.

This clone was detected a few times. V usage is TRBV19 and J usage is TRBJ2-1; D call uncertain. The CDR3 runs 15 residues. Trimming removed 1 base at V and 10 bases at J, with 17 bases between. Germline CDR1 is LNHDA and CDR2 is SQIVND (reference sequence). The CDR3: CASSIGGHQWIEQFF. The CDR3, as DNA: TGTGCCAGTAGTATAGGGGGTCACCAGTGGATAGAGCAGTTCTTC.

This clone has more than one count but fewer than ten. The CDR3: CATLDGQGGFNEQFF. Here the CDR3 DNA reads TGTGCCACCCTAGACGGACAGGGGGGTTTCAATGAGCAGTTCTTC. The chain links TRBV15 to TRBJ2-1; 10 bases line up with TRBD1. The CDR3 has 15 residues. V dropped 8 bases and J dropped 6; count of bases not matched to a gene: 10. CDR1 is LNHNV and CDR2 is YYDKDF in the germline V gene (reference sequence).

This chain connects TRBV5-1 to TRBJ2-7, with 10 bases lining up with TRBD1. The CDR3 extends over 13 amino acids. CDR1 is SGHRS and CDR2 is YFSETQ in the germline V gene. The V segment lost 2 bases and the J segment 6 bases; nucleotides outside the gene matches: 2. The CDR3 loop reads CASSFRDRGEQYF. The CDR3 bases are TGCGCCAGCAGCTTCCGGGACAGGGGCGAGCAGTACTTC. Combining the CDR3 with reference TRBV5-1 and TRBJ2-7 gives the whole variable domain KAGVTQTPRYLIKTRGQQVTLSCSPISGHRSVSWYQQTPGQGLQFLFEYFSETQRNKGNFPGRFSGRQFSNSRSEMNVSTLELGDSALYLCASSFRDRGEQYFGPGTRLTVT.

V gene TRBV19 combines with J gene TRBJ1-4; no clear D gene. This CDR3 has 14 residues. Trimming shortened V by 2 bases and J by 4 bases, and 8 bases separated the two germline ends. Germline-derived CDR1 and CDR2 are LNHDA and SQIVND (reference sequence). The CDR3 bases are TGTGCCAGTAGTATAAGGACCCTTAATGAAAAACTGTTTTTT. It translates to CASSIRTLNEKLFF.

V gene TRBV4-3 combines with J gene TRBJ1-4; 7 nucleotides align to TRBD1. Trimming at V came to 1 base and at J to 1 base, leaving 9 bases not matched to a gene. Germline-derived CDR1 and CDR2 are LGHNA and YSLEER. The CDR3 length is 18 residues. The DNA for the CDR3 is TGCGCCAGCAGCCAAGTTGCCAGGGGGAAGGGAACTAATGAAAAACTGTTTTTT. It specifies CASSQVARGKGTNEKLFF.

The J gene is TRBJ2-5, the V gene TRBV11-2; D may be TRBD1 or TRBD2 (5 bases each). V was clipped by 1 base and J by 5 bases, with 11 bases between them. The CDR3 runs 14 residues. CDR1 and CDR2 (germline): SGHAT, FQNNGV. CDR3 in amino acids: CASSLATGPETQYF. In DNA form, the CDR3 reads TGTGCCAGCAGCTTAGCCACGGGGCCGGAGACCCAGTACTTC.

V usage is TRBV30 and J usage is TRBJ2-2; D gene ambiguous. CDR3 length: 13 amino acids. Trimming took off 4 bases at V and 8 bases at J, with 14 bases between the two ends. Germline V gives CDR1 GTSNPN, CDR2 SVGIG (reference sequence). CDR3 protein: CAWNRASRGELFF. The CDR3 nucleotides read TGTGCCTGGAACCGGGCCTCCCGAGGGGAGCTGTTTTTT. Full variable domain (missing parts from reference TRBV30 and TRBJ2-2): SQTIHQWPATLVQPVGSPLSLECTVEGTSNPNLYWYRQAAGRGLQLLFYSVGIGQISSEVPQNLSASRPQDRQFILSSKKLLLSDSGFYLCAWNRASRGELFFGEGSRLTVL.

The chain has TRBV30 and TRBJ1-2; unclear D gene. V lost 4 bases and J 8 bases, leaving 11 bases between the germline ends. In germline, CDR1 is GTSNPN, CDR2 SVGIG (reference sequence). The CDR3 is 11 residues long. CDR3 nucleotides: TGTGCCTGGACGTCCGGAGGCGGCTACACCTTC. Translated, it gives CAWTSGGGYTF.

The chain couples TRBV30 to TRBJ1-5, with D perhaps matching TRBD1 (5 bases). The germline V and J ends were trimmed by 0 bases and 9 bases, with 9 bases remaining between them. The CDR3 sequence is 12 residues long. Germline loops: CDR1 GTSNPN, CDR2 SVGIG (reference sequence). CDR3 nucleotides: TGTGCCTGGAGTGTTTGGGGGGGGCCCCAGCATTTT. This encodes CAWSVWGGPQHF.

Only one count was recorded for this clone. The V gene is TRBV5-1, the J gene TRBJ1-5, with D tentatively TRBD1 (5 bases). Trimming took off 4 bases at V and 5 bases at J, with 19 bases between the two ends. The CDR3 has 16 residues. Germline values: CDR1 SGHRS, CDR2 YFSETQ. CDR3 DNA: TGCGCCAGCAGCATCCGGGACCAAGGTCCGGATCAGCCCCAGCATTTT. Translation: CASSIRDQGPDQPQHF.

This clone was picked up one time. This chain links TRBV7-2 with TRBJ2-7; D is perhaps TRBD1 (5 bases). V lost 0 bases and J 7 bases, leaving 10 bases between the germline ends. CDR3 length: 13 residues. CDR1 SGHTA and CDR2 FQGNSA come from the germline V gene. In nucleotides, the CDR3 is TGTGCCAGCAGCTTAGCCGGTCAGGGTGAGCAGTACTTC. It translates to CASSLAGQGEQYF.

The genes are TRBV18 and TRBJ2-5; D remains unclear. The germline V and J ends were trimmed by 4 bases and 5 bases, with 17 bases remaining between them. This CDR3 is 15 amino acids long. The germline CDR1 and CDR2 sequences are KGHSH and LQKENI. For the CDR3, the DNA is TGTGCCAGCTCACGAGGTCCAGCCGATGGGGAGACCCAGTACTTC. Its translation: CASSRGPADGETQYF.

The CDR3 loop is CASSIGTDTQYF. Here the CDR3 DNA reads TGTGCCAGTAGTATAGGAACAGATACGCAGTATTTT. V and J are TRBV19 and TRBJ2-3; D remains unclear. This CDR3 comprises 12 residues. Trimming cost V 1 base and J 3 bases, with 2 bases left between them. CDR1 and CDR2 (germline): LNHDA, SQIVND (reference sequence).